One T cell receptor beta chain is described in this entry. The time point was: blood at routine non-recurrence follow-up after resection. Whole RNA was taken from tumor, nontumor lung or frozen PBMC; it was then sequenced unsorted. Trimming pared 6 bases from V and 6 bases from J, leaving 9 bases between. Germline CDR1 MNHEY, CDR2 SVGAGI. This CDR3 has 13 amino acids. These data originate in a study of spatial heterogeneity in lung cancer. In the study overall: Median follow-up for sequenced PBMC samples was about two years after resection, when such samples existed.

A single record per CDR3 protein comes from TCRdb applying MiXCR to the 5' RACE reads. The sample records under 150,000 distinct CDR3 sequences, approximately 12% being singletons. V and J are TRBV6-5 and TRBJ1-6, with D unresolved. The TCR was taken from a male donor with early-stage non-small cell lung cancer. Sequencing was performed on PBMCs, taken at follow-up. The CDR3, as DNA: TGTGCCAGCAGCCGGGAGCCTAATTCACCCCTCCACTTT. Translation gives CASSREPNSPLHF.